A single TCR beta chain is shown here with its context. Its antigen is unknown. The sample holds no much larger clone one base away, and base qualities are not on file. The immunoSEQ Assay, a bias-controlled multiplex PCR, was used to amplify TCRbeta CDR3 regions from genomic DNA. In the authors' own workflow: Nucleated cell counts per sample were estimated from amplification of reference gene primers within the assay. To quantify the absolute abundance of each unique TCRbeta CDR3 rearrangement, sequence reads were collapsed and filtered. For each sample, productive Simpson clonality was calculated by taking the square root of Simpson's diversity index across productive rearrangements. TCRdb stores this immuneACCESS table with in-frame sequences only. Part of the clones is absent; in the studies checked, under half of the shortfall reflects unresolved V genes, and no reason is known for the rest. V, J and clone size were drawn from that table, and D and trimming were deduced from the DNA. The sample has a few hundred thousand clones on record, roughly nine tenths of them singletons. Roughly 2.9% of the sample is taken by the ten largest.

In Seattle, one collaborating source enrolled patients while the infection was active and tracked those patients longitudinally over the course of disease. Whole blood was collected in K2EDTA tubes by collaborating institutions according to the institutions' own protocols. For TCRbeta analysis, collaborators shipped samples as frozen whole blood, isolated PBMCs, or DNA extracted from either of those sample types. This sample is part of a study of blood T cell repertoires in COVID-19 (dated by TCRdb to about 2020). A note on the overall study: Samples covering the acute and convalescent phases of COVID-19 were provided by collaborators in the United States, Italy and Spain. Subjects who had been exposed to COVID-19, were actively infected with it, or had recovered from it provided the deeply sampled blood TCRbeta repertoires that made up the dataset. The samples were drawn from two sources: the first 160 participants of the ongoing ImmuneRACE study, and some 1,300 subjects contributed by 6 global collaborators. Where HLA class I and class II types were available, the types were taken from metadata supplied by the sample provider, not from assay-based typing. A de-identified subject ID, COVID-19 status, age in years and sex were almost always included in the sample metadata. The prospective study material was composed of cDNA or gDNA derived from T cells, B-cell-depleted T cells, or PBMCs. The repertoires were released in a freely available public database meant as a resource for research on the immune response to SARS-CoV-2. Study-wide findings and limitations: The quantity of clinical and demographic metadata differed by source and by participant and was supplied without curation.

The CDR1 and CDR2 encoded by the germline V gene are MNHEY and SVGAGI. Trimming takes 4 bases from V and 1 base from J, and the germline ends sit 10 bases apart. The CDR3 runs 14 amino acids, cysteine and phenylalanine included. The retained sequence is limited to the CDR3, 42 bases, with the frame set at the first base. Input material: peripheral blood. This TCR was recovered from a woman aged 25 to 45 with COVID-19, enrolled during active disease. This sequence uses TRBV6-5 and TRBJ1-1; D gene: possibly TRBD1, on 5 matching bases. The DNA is TGTGCCAGCAGTTCCCAGACAGCGAACACTGAAGCTTTCTTT. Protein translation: CASSSQTANTEAFF.